This TCR beta chain was found in a study of radiation and T cells in renal cell carcinoma. General observations from the study: Dominant CDR3 motifs occupied more repertoire in irradiated than control tumors. In nephrectomy-only tumors, top 100 clonotypes averaged around 45%, versus roughly 54% irradiated.

Produced via immunoSEQ multiplex PCR; TCRdb's table is partial and in-frame only. The repertoire includes some 20,000 clones, about 61% of them detected once, and roughly a third sits in the top ten. Treatment indicated: treatment-naive control, cytoreductive nephrectomy. Control tumor donors were several females and approximately eleven males, median age roughly 62 years. A remark on this clone: Its antigen is unidentified.

Trimming left V 0 bases short and J 2 bases short, with 17 bases between. This CDR3 is 18 amino acids long. Germline values: CDR1 LNHNV, CDR2 YYDKDF (reference sequence). Sequences were derived from tumor tissue, sampled from a patient whose treatment was nephrectomy without radiotherapy. V is TRBV15 and J is TRBJ2-1, with D perhaps matching TRBD2 (5 bases). The TCR originated in a man over 45 with renal cell carcinoma. CDR3: CATSRDNFALLAYNEQFF. Here the CDR3 DNA reads TGTGCCACCAGCAGAGATAATTTCGCCCTACTAGCCTACAATGAGCAGTTCTTC. The whole variable domain, remainder taken from reference TRBV15 and TRBJ2-1, is DAMVIQNPRYQVTQFGKPVTLSCSQTLNHNVMYWYQQKSSQAPKLLFHYYDKDFNNEADTPDNFQSRRPNTSFCFLDIRSPGLGDTAMYLCATSRDNFALLAYNEQFFGPGTRLTVL.